A single sample is the source of the 12 T cell receptor beta chains below, sequenced in a study of response to subunit inactivated influenza vaccine. MiXCR was run by TCRdb on the RT-PCR reads, yielding one entry per CDR3 protein. Here the sample spans roughly 700,000 distinct CDR3 sequences, over 11% being singletons. The material was PBMCs from blood, obtained less than 15 days before vaccination. The receptors originated from a man aged 50-59 years who received an inactivated influenza vaccine.

J is TRBJ1-1 and V is TRBV20-1; D possibly corresponds to TRBD1 (6 bases). The germline V and J ends were trimmed by 3 bases and 4 bases, with 27 bases remaining between them. The CDR3 spans 18 residues. Germline values: CDR1 DFQATT, CDR2 SNEGSKA (reference sequence). The CDR3 DNA reads TGCAGTGCTAGCGGGGATGGACAGTTTGGGAGAGTAACCACTGAAGCTTTCTTT. Translated: CSASGDGQFGRVTTEAFF.

This chain joins TRBV10-3 and TRBJ2-7; no reliable D call. Per the germline V gene, CDR1 is ENHRY and CDR2 is SYGVKD. The CDR3 spans 12 residues. V was cut by 2 bases and J by 4 bases, with 6 bases left in between. The CDR3 region has the DNA TGTGCCATCAGTGAGCCTAGGTACGAGCAGTACTTC. It codes for CAISEPRYEQYF.

The chain carries TRBV20-1 and TRBJ2-1; D is possibly TRBD2 (6 bases). Germline V gene lookup returns CDR1 DFQATT and CDR2 SNEGSKA (reference sequence). The CDR3 sequence is 15 residues long. Trimming left V 5 bases short and J 0 bases short, with 14 bases between. Here the CDR3 reads CSARSSVSSYNEQFF. Here the CDR3 DNA reads TGCAGTGCTCGCTCTAGCGTTAGCTCCTACAATGAGCAGTTCTTC.

This clonotype was picked up a small number of times. V gene TRBV14 combines with J gene TRBJ2-2; possibly TRBD2 for D (5 bases). V was clipped by 2 bases and J by 7 bases, with 11 bases between them. Germline CDR1 is SGHDN and CDR2 is FVKESK. The CDR3 runs to 14 residues. The CDR3 spells CASSQWRTSGELFF. In DNA form, the CDR3 reads TGTGCCAGCAGCCAATGGAGGACCAGCGGGGAGCTGTTTTTT.

This clonotype was counted many times. The chain recombines TRBV12-3 or TRBV12-4 with TRBJ2-1; 10 bases agree with TRBD2. The CDR3 totals 17 residues. V was clipped by 3 bases and J by 1 base; unmatched bases: 6. As DNA, the CDR3 is TGTGCCAGCAGTTTTCTACTAGCGGGAAGGTCCTACAATGAGCAGTTCTTC. This encodes CASSFLLAGRSYNEQFF.

The chain links TRBV27 to TRBJ2-3, with 13 bases aligning to TRBD2. Germline values: CDR1 MNHEY, CDR2 SMNVEV (reference sequence). CDR3 length: 16 residues. The trim removed 3 bases at V and 5 bases at J, leaving 5 bases unmatched. CDR3 sequence: CASSFWTSGSGDTQYF. CDR3 nucleotide sequence: TGTGCCAGCAGTTTTTGGACTAGCGGGAGTGGAGATACGCAGTATTTT.

V and J are TRBV5-4 and TRBJ2-3; 7 bases fit TRBD2. V shed 3 bases, J shed 7 bases, and the junction held 2 bases outside the gene matches. The CDR3 spans 12 residues. Germline V lookup: CDR1 SGHNT, CDR2 YYREEE (reference sequence). Written as DNA, the CDR3 is TGTGCCAGCAGCTCACTAGCGAATACGCAGTATTTT. Protein sequence: CASSSLANTQYF.

This chain connects TRBV10-2 to TRBJ2-7, with 10 bases fitting TRBD2. V shed 0 bases and J 3 bases; nucleotides not matched to a gene: 2. Looked up from germline, CDR1 is WSHSY and CDR2 is SAAADI. This CDR3 is 15 amino acids long. The DNA for the CDR3 is TGCGCCAGCAGTGAGTCGGAGCGGGGGGGCTACGAGCAGTACTTC. Protein product: CASSESERGGYEQYF.

The chain couples TRBV11-2 to TRBJ2-4; TRBD2 agrees at 14 bases. Germline trimming cut 1 base from V and 1 base from J; bases unmatched to any gene: 6. The germline V gene encodes CDR1 SGHAT and CDR2 FQNNGV. This CDR3 has 19 amino acids. The CDR3 loop reads CASSLVRLAGGSAKNIQYF. The CDR3 DNA reads TGTGCCAGCAGCTTAGTTAGACTAGCGGGAGGGTCCGCCAAAAACATTCAGTACTTC. Full variable domain (missing parts from reference TRBV11-2 and TRBJ2-4): EAGVAQSPRYKIIEKRQSVAFWCNPISGHATLYWYQQILGQGPKLLIQFQNNGVVDDSQLPKDRFSAERLKGVDSTLKIQPAKLEDSAVYLCASSLVRLAGGSAKNIQYFGAGTRLSVL.

This clonotype was detected a few times. V and J are TRBV28 and TRBJ2-3, with TRBD2 matching 8 bases. The CDR3 totals 18 residues. The ends lost 6 bases at V and 4 bases at J; junction bases unmatched: 18. Germline V gives CDR1 MDHEN, CDR2 SYDVKM. The CDR3 reads CASSTLWGAGVRADTQYF. CDR3 nucleotide sequence: TGTGCCAGCAGCACGCTTTGGGGAGCGGGAGTGAGGGCAGATACGCAGTATTTT.

The chain couples TRBV11-2 to TRBJ2-5; D possibly corresponds to TRBD2 (8 bases). Trimming took 4 bases from V and 2 from J, leaving 17 bases between them. This CDR3 spans 16 amino acids. The V gene's germline CDR1 is SGHAT and CDR2 FQNNGV. This chain's CDR3 is CASSSKRETGQETQYF. DNA for the CDR3: TGTGCCAGCAGCTCCAAGCGGGAGACAGGGCAAGAGACCCAGTACTTC.

This clonotype has more than one count but fewer than ten. This rearrangement joins TRBV5-1 to TRBJ2-7; perhaps TRBD2 as D (5 bases). This CDR3 comprises 14 residues. The V gene's germline CDR1 is SGHRS and CDR2 YFSETQ. Trimming took off 2 bases at V and 3 bases at J, with 12 bases between the two ends. The CDR3 DNA is TGCGCCAGCAGCTTCGGGGTTATAAGCTACGAGCAGTACTTC. Translating gives CASSFGVISYEQYF.